This is a list of T cell receptor beta chains from one sample in a study of T cells in Graves' hyperthyroidism and ophthalmopathy. TCRdb reanalysed the multiplex PCR reads using MiXCR and keeps one entry per CDR3 protein. This sample yields under 400,000 distinct CDR3 sequences, of which around 13% are seen a single time; around 9.2% belongs to the top ten. Sequenced sample: blood. These receptors all come from a woman aged 18-29 years with Graves' hyperthyroidism. The CDR3 runs from the conserved cysteine through the conserved F or W. The order of the fields is clone size, CDR3 length, V gene, J gene, CDR3 protein. Some rows mark clone size as missing; the rest say once, few, many or name a class of expanded clone.

>many|15|TRBV3-1|TRBJ1-6
CASSQSGQGNSPLHF
>many|16|TRBV28|TRBJ1-5
CASSLTSGSSNQPQHF
>many|12|TRBV20-1|TRBJ2-3
CSANPGADTQYF
>few|17|TRBV6-5|TRBJ1-5
CASSFGPMGQGGQPQHF
>many|16|TRBV13|TRBJ2-1
CASSWGLAGGKNEQFF
>many|13|TRBV10-3|TRBJ1-2
CAIGYRENYGYTF
>many|12|TRBV6-5|TRBJ1-6
CASSYQEGTLHF
>-|16|TRBV7-8|TRBJ1-5
CASSQSRDQTRAPQHF
>many|15|TRBV3-1|TRBJ2-2
CASRRTSGSPGELFF
>many|16|TRBV13|TRBJ1-2
CASSLGGARSSYGYTF
>many|16|TRBV28|TRBJ2-1
CASSSYRGLFYNEQFF
>many|14|TRBV3-1|TRBJ1-1
CASSQDLVVSKAFF
>many|18|TRBV2|TRBJ2-1
CASTNRLAGNIAGNEQFF
>many|12|TRBV28|TRBJ1-1
CASSFSPREAFF
>many|14|TRBV10-3|TRBJ2-3
CAITGGDGADTQYF
>many|15|TRBV27|TRBJ1-2
CASSGARGRGYGYTF
>many|13|TRBV3-1|TRBJ1-1
CASRLRANTEAFF
>-|16|TRBV7-3|TRBJ1-5
CASSSPEGLGDQPQHF
>-|16|TRBV28|TRBJ1-3
CASSFLEALSGNTIYF
>many|16|TRBV3-1|TRBJ2-2
CASGGRLLNGGGELFF
>many|15|TRBV20-1|TRBJ2-2
CSASFAGGPTGELFF
>many|12|TRBV12-3/TRBV12-4|TRBJ2-7
CASTDRWSEQYF
>many|13|TRBV9|TRBJ2-3
CASSTYSTDTQYF
>-|16|TRBV6-5|TRBJ1-3
CASSYSMGTKGNTIYF
>-|14|TRBV27|TRBJ2-7
CASSWTSGSYEQYF
>many|13|TRBV9|TRBJ2-5
CASSVGGQETQYF
>many|15|TRBV5-6|TRBJ1-2
CASRSGQGVLWGYTF
>many|15|TRBV2|TRBJ2-5
CASSEEGRSQETQYF
>many|16|TRBV7-9|TRBJ2-1
CASSSQGVGSYNEQFF
>many|13|TRBV7-2|TRBJ2-5
CASSLGGMETQYF
>many|13|TRBV20-1|TRBJ2-6
CSVGDSGANVLTF
>many|15|TRBV30|TRBJ2-2
CAWNRAGGLTGELFF
>many|13|TRBV28|TRBJ2-5
CASRRGGQETQYF
>-|14|TRBV5-5|TRBJ1-1
CASSRSWPHDEAFF
>many|15|TRBV5-8|TRBJ2-7
CASSLQGTGSYEQYF
>many|15|TRBV28|TRBJ2-3
CASSPPSRITDTQYF
>many|18|TRBV3-1|TRBJ1-4
CASSSILDRGDGGEKLFF
>-|13|TRBV7-2|TRBJ1-4
CASSFRTLEKLFF
>many|13|TRBV5-5|TRBJ2-3
CASSDGPTDTQYF
>-|16|TRBV20-1|TRBJ2-2
CSARDASGWGTGELFF
>many|13|TRBV12-3/TRBV12-4|TRBJ2-7
CASSPGLANEQYF
>-|14|TRBV2|TRBJ2-3
CASKLKTSGDTQYF